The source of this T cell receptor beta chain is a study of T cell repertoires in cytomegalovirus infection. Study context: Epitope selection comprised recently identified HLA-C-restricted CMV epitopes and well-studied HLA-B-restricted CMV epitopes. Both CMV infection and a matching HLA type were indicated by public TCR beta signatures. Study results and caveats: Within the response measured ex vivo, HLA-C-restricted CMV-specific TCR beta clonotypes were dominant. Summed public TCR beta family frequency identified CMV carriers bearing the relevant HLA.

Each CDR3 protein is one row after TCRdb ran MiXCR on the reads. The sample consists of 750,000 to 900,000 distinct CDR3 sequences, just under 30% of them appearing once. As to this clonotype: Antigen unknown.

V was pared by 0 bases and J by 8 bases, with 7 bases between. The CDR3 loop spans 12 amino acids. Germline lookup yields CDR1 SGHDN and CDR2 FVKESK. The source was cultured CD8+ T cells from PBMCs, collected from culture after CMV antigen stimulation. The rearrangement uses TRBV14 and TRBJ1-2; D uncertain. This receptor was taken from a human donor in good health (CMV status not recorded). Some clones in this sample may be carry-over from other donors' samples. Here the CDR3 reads CASSQDRQGYTF. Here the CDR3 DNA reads TGTGCCAGCAGCCAAGACCGGCAGGGCTACACCTTC.